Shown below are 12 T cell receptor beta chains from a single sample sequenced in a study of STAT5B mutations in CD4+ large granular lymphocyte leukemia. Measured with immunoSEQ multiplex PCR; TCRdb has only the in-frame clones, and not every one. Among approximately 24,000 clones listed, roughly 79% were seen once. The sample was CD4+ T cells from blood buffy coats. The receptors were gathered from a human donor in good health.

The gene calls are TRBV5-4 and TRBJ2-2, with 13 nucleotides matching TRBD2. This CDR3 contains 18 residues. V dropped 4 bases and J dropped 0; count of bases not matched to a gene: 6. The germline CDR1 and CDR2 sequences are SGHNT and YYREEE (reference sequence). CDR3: CASSDTSGRASNTGELFF. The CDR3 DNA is TGTGCCAGCAGCGACACTAGCGGGAGGGCCTCGAACACCGGGGAGCTGTTTTTT. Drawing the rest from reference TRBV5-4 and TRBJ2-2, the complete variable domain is ETGVTQSPTHLIKTRGQQVTLRCSSQSGHNTVSWYQQALGQGPQFIFQYYREEENGRGNFPPRFSGLQFPNYSSELNVNALELDDSALYLCASSDTSGRASNTGELFFGEGSRLTVL.

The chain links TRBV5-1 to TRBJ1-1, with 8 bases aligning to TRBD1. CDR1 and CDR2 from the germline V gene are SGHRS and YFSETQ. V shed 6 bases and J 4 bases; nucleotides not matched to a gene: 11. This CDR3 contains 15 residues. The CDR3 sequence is CASTAQTGDSTEAFF. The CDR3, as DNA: TGCGCCAGCACGGCCCAGACAGGGGACAGCACTGAAGCTTTCTTT.

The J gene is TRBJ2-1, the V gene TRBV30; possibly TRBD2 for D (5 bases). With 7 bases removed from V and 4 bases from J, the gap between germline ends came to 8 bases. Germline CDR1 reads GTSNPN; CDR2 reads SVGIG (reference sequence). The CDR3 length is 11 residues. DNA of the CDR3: TGTGCCTTACGGGATTACAATGAGCAGTTCTTC. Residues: CALRDYNEQFF.

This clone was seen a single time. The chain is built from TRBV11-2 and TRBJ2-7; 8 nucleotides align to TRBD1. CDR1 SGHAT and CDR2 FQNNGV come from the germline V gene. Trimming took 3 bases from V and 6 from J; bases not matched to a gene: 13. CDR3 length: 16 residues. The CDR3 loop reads CASSFQGASLGPEQYF. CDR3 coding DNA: TGTGCCAGCAGCTTTCAGGGGGCGAGCTTAGGACCCGAGCAGTACTTC.

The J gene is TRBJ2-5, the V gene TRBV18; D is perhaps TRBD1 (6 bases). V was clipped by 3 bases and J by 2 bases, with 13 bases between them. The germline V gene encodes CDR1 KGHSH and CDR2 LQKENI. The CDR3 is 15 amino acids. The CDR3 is CASSPRTGTQETQYF. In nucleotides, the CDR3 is TGTGCCAGCTCACCCCGTACCGGGACACAAGAGACCCAGTACTTC.

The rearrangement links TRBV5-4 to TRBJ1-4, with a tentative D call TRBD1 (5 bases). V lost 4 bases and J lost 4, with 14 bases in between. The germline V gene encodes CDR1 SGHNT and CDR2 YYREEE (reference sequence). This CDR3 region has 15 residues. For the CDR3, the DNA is TGTGCCAGCAGCCCTAGCGGGGGATTTAATGAAAAACTGTTTTTT. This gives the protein CASSPSGGFNEKLFF.

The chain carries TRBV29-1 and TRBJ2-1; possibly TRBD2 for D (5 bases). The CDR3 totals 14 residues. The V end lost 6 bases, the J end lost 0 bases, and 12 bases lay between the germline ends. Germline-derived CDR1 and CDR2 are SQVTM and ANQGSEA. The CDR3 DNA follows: TGCAGCGTGTCGGGATCTAGCTCCTACAATGAGCAGTTCTTC. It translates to CSVSGSSSYNEQFF.

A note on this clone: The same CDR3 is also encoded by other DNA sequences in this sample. Here the CDR3 DNA reads TGTGCCAGCAGCTTGGTTAACTATGGCTACACCTTC. It encodes CASSLVNYGYTF. This chain links TRBV5-6 with TRBJ1-2, with D uncertain. V lost 0 bases and J lost 1, with 1 base in between. The CDR3 totals 12 residues. Germline CDR1 is SGHDT and CDR2 is YYEEEE.

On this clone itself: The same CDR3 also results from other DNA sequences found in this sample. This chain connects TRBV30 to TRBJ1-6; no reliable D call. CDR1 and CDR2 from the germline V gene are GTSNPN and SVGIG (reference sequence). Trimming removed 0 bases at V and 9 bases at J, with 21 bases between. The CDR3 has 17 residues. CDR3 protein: CAWSVQGSRRVFSPLHF. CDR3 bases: TGTGCCTGGAGTGTACAAGGATCCAGGAGAGTCTTTTCACCCCTCCACTTT.

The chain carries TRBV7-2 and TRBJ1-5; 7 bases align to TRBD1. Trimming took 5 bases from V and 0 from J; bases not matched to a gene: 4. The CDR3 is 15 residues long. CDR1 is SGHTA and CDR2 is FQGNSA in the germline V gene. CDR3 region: CASSARGYSNQPQHF. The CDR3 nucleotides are TGTGCCAGCAGCGCCAGGGGGTATAGCAATCAGCCCCAGCATTTT.

CDR3 DNA sequence: TGTGCCAGCAGCGTAGGCCCTAGCGGGAGACCTGAGCAGTTCTTC. It encodes CASSVGPSGRPEQFF. The chain carries TRBV9 and TRBJ2-1; TRBD2 matches at 10 bases. This CDR3 region has 15 residues. The V segment lost 0 bases and the J segment 9 bases; nucleotides outside the gene matches: 6. Germline assignment: CDR1 SGDLS and CDR2 YYNGEE.

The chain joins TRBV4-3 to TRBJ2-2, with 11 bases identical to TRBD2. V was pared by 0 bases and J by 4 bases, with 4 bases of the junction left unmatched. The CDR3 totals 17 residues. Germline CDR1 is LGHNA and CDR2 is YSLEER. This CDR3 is CASSQDVAGGVTGELFF. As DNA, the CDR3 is TGCGCCAGCAGCCAAGATGTAGCGGGAGGGGTCACCGGGGAGCTGTTTTTT.